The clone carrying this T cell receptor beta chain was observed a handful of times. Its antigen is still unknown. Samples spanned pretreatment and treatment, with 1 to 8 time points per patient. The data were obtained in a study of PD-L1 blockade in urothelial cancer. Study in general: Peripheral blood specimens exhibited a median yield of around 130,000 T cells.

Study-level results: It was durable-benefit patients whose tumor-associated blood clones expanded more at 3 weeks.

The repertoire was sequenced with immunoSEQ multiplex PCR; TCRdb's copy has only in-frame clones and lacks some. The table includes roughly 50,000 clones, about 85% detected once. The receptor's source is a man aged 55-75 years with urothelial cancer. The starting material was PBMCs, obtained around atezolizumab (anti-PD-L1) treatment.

CDR3 in DNA: TGTGCCAGCAATGGACAGGGAGTCGGGGGTCAGCCCCAGCATTTT. Residues: CASNGQGVGGQPQHF. The rearrangement uses TRBV2 and TRBJ1-5; 8 bases fit TRBD1. CDR1 SNHLY and CDR2 FYNNEI come from the germline V gene. CDR3 length: 15 residues. Trimming cost V 7 bases and J 6 bases; bases outside gene matches: 11.